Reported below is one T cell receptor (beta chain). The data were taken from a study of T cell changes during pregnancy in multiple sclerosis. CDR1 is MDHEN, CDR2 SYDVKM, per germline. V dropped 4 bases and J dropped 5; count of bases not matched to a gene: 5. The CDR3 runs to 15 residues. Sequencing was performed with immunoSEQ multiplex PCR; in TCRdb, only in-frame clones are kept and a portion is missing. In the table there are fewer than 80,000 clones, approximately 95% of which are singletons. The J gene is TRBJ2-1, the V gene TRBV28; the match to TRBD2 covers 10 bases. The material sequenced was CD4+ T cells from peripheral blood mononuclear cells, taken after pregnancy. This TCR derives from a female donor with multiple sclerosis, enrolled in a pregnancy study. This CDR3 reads CASSSQREGHNEQFF. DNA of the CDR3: TGTGCCAGCAGTTCTCAGCGGGAGGGCCACAATGAGCAGTTCTTC.